The source of this TCR beta chain is a study of cytomegalovirus exposure and HLA in healthy donors. Details on this clone: Its antigen remains unknown.

The V and J ends lost 8 bases and 5 bases respectively, with 10 bases between them. The CDR3 consists of 10 residues. The germline gives CDR1 SQVTM, CDR2 ANQGSEA. Study-wide results and limits: Relative to the roughly 700-donor mean, N-insertions were reportedly fewer in an Asian-associated ancestry cluster in a later analysis.

This PCR relied on a set of 60 Vbeta primers and 13 Jbeta primers. Using immunoSEQ multiplex PCR, the repertoire was profiled, and TCRdb retains in-frame clones only, with some absent. This table has fewer than 200,000 clones, about 80% appearing once. Sequenced input: PBMCs. The V and J genes are TRBV29-1 and TRBJ2-7; TRBD2 is a possible D gene (5 bases). The clonotype comes from a man aged 25-45 years in good health and CMV-seronegative. CDR3 sequence: CSPGIHEQYF. DNA of the CDR3: TGCAGCCCGGGGATCCACGAGCAGTACTTC.